The clone carrying this TCR beta chain was seen a few times. The junction differs from germline at one of its ends, possibly a read error. TCRdb processed the 5' RACE reads anew with MiXCR; each CDR3 protein has one entry. This table has 300,000 or so distinct CDR3 sequences, 8% to 9.5% appearing once. The CDR3 loop spans 13 amino acids. Germline V gene sequence: CDR1 SGHTA, CDR2 FQGNSA. The source of the sample is a study of T cells after yellow fever vaccination. This chain connects TRBV7-2 to TRBJ2-7, with 14 bases that match TRBD2. The sample in question was PBMCs, obtained roughly 47 days after the first yellow fever vaccination. This TCR came from a man between 18 and 29 years old who received the YFV17D yellow fever vaccine. The CDR3 loop reads CASSFRTSGGPDF. The DNA for the CDR3 is TGTGCCAGCAGCTTCAGGACTAGCGGGGGGCCAGACTTC. The full variable domain, in which reference TRBV7-2 and TRBJ2-7 provide the parts outside the CDR3, is GAGVSQSPSNKVTEKGKDVELRCDPISGHTALYWYRQSLGQGLEFLIYFQGNSAPDKSGLPSDRFSAERTGGSVSTLTIQRTQQEDSAVYLCASSFRTSGGPDFGPGTRLTVT.